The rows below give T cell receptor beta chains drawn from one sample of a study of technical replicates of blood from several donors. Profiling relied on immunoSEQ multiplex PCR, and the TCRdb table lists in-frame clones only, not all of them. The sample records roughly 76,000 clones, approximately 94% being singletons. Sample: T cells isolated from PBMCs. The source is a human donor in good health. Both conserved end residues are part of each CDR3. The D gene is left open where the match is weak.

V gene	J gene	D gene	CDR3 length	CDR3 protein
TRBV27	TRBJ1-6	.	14	CASLPGVPGSPLHF
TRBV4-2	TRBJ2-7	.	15	CASSQEGLAPYEQYF
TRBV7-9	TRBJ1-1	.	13	CAETLVLNTEAFF
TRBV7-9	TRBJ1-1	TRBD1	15	CASGTQGPRWTEAFF
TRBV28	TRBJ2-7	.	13	CASSLGSSYEQYF
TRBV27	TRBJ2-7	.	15	CASSLRREWSYEQYF
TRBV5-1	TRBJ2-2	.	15	CASSPGTVNTGELFF
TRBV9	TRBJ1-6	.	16	CASSVGGQSYNSPLHF
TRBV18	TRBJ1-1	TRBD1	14	CASSPTGVNTEAFF
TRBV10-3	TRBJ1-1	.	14	CAISATHSNTEAFF
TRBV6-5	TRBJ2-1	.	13	CASSYSSQGEQFF
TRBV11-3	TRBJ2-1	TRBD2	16	CASSLLAGGLIGEQFF
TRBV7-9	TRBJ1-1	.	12	CASSLVGQEAFF
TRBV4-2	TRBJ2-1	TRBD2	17	CASSQDLLAGGNNEQFF
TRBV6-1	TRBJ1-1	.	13	CASRRQGYAEAFF
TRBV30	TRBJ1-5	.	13	CAFGRGGNQPQHF
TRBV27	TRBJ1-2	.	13	CASRGTDHYGYTF
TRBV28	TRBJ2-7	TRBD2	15	CASRGGLAISYEQYF
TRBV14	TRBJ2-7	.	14	CASSFTGHVDEQYF
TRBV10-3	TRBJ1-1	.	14	CAISVEGLNTEAFF
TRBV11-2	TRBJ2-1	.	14	CASSPVGTYNEQFF
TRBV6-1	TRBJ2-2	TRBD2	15	CASIPLLAGGGELFF
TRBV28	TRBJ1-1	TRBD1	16	CASSSRPGQGNTEAFF
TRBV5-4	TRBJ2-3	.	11	CASSLAFAQYF
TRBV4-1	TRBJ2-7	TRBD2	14	CASSQGGGTYEQYF
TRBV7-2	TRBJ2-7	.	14	CASSLDGGSHEQYF
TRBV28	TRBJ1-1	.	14	CASSSPGGNTEAFF
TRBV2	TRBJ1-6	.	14	CASMRDAANSPLHF
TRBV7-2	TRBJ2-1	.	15	CASSLYGGPYNEQFF
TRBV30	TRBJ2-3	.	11	CAWRTGFMQYF
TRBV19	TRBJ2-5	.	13	CASSVQVRETQYF
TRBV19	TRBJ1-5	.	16	CASSFGSGPSNQPQHF
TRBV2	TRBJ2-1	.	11	CASSYNNEQFF
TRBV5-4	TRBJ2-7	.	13	CASSFGTSYEQYF
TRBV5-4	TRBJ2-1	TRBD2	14	CASSPASGSYEQFF
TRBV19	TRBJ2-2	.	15	CASSIGAGRPTELFF
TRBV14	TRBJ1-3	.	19	CASSQGPGQSKASGNTIYF
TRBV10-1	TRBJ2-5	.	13	CASRRDPQETQYF
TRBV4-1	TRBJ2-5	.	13	CASSQVAGETQYF
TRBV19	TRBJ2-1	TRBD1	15	CASIGQGSSYNEQFF
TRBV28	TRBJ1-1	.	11	CASIGRGLAFF
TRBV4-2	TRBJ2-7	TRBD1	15	CASSQAPGGFNEQYF
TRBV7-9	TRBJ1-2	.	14	CASTTPTYRGGYTF
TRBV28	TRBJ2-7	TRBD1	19	CASSLYPMRRDRGFYEQYF
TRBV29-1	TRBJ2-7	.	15	CSVESSGDSTYEQYF
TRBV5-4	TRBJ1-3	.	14	CASSLSQGGNTIYF
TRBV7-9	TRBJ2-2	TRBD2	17	CASSPPTSGSVTGELFF
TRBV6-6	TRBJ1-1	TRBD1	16	CASSYSPGQRNTEAFF
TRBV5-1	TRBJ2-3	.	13	CASSLDRTDTQYF
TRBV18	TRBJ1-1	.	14	CASSPQGRGTEAFF
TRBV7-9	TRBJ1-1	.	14	CASSLYYRDTEAFF
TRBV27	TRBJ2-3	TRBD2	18	CASSLTSGSLIVADTQYF
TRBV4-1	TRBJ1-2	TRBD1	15	CASSQDFTGVYGYTF
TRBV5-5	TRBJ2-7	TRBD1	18	CASSLRMGQWTGTGEQYF
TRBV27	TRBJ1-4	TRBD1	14	CASRGDRAGEKLFF